These T cell receptor beta chains were read from a single sample in a study of shared clonotypes between healthy human individuals. The table came from immunoSEQ multiplex PCR; TCRdb's copy has only in-frame clones and leaves some out. Seen here are 750,000 to 1,000,000 clones, about 91% observed once, and the top ten hold around 24%. The sample taken for sequencing was naive CD8+ T cells sorted from blood. These receptors came from a man aged 25 to 45 in good health. Each CDR3 is given without its conserved first and last residue.

v_call | cdr3_aa
TRBV6-6 | ASSYSGTPAYEQY
TRBV7-9 | ASSPRGGELF
TRBV5-1 | ASSLVGGPDTQY
TRBV7-9 | ASSGGTESNQPQH
TRBV27 | ASSLFMGDRPSYEQY
TRBV7-9 | ASSLASGGTYEQY
TRBV5-4 | ASSLWGTSYEQY
TRBV6-6 | ASSQAGQRGIEY
TRBV27 | ASRDISDIQETQY
TRBV6-6 | ASTQGQTNTEAF
TRBV12-5 | ASGPRTGRGTLYEQY
TRBV28 | ASSNLAGGPGELF
TRBV14 | ASSQDWLTNYGYT
TRBV9 | ASSASGSGYEQY
TRBV30 | AWSVSIGEYEQY
TRBV9 | AKSRQGASEQY
TRBV2 | ASIIQTALNTEAF
TRBV7-7 | ASSSGAVAGELF
TRBV4-1 | ASSQGPGPTYNEQF
TRBV4-1 | ASSQWDRLETQY
TRBV29-1 | SVEDRGLAGETQY
TRBV9 | ASSRANTDTQY
TRBV7-9 | ASSLVWDIRSPVREQF
TRBV7-9 | ASSPTSSSTDTQY
TRBV6-6 | ASSYSQGSDTQY
TRBV7-3 | ASSSTSGRSTDTQY
TRBV29-1 | SVEVIISEEGELF